This T cell receptor beta chain was sequenced for a study of control samples from healthy donors and cancer patients. V was clipped by 2 bases and J by 4 bases, with 9 bases between them. The CDR3 has 14 amino acids. The germline gives CDR1 SGHAT, CDR2 FQNNGV. The protocol was immunoSEQ multiplex PCR, while the TCRdb copy is restricted to in-frame clones and leaves out a portion. The repertoire holds about 170,000 clones, with 93% as singletons. Sequencing was done on a sample of blood. The chain employs TRBV11-2 and TRBJ1-3; D gene uncertain. The sequence derives from a woman aged 55-69 years in good health. DNA of the CDR3: TGTGCCAGCAGCTTATGGCGACAAGGAAACACCATATATTTT. Protein product: CASSLWRQGNTIYF. The full variable domain, its missing parts supplied by reference TRBV11-2 and TRBJ1-3, is EAGVAQSPRYKIIEKRQSVAFWCNPISGHATLYWYQQILGQGPKLLIQFQNNGVVDDSQLPKDRFSAERLKGVDSTLKIQPAKLEDSAVYLCASSLWRQGNTIYFGEGSWLTVV.